Below, 2 T cell receptor beta chains from the same sample are listed, as sequenced in a study of CD8 T cells in ankylosing spondylitis. Via MiXCR, TCRdb re-called the 5' RACE reads, giving one row per CDR3 protein. Among 200,000 to 300,000 distinct CDR3 sequences, 32% were seen once, and the ten largest hold 3.5% to 4.5%. Source material: blood, either unsorted or a sorted T cell fraction (not recorded which). The receptors stem from a male donor with ankylosing spondylitis or in good health (not recorded which).

The rearrangement links TRBV5-4 to TRBJ2-7; D is tentatively TRBD1 or TRBD2 (6 bases each). The V gene's germline CDR1 is SGHNT and CDR2 YYREEE (reference sequence). V was shortened by 0 bases and J by 2 bases, with 9 bases between the two germline ends. The CDR3 spans 14 residues. Written as DNA, the CDR3 is TGTGCCAGCAGCTTGGAGAGGGGGGCCTACGAGCAGTACTTC. Its protein is CASSLERGAYEQYF.

CDR3 DNA: TGTGCCAGCAGTCCCGCCGAGGGGGCGCGGACTGAAGCTTTCTTT. This translates into CASSPAEGARTEAFF. V gene TRBV12-3 or TRBV12-4 combines with J gene TRBJ1-1; 7 bases align to TRBD1. V trimming: 5 bases; J trimming: 5 bases; junction bases outside the gene matches: 11. The CDR3 is 15 residues long.